This T cell receptor (beta chain) derives from a study of CD8 T cells in Susac syndrome. This CDR3 spans 13 amino acids. V lost 8 bases, J lost 2 bases, and 10 bases lay in between. The authors reverse transcribed roughly 0.5 to 1 ug RNA with random hexamers. The amplification used immunoSEQ multiplex PCR on TCR beta CDR3; it spanned 54 Vbeta and 13 Jbeta. TCRdb processed the immunoSEQ multiplex PCR reads anew with MiXCR; each CDR3 protein has one entry. The sample holds 50,000 or so distinct CDR3 sequences, 93% seen once. It was negative isolation that provided the CD8+ and CD4+ T cells, whereas TEMRA cells were enriched by FACS.

The sample comprised CD8+ T cells from PBMCs. The J gene is TRBJ2-4, the V gene TRBV12-3 or TRBV12-4; D remains ambiguous. This TCR was recovered from a human donor in good health. The CDR3 reads CASGEDPKNIQYF. Written as DNA, the CDR3 is TGTGCCAGCGGCGAGGACCCCAAAAACATTCAGTACTTC.